Shown below are 5 T cell receptor beta chains from a single sample sequenced in a study of cytomegalovirus exposure and HLA in healthy donors. Sequencing used immunoSEQ multiplex PCR; TCRdb keeps in-frame clones, though not all of them. The table shows 160,000 or so clones, with roughly 89% occurring only once. The sequenced sample was PBMCs. The receptors originated from a woman under 40 in good health and CMV-seronegative.

This clone was seen a single time. This rearrangement joins TRBV6-6 to TRBJ2-1; D unresolved. The CDR3 is 15 residues long. Germline-derived CDR1 and CDR2 are MNHNY and SVGAGI (reference sequence). The V gene lost 0 bases and the J gene lost 5 bases, with 11 bases spanning the gap. The CDR3 spells CASSYSVATDNEQFF. The DNA of the CDR3 is TGTGCCAGCAGTTACTCGGTTGCTACGGACAATGAGCAGTTCTTC.

The chain uses TRBV5-1 and TRBJ2-1; maybe TRBD1 (5 bases). There are 15 residues in the CDR3. V lost 4 bases and J lost 8, with 19 bases in between. Germline lookup yields CDR1 SGHRS and CDR2 YFSETQ. The CDR3 region is CASSTRESFLDEQFF. The DNA of the CDR3 is TGCGCCAGCAGCACCAGGGAATCGTTCCTGGATGAGCAGTTCTTC.

This chain links TRBV6-1 with TRBJ2-2; tentatively, D is TRBD2 (5 bases). Germline V gene sequence: CDR1 MNHNS, CDR2 SASEGT. V lost 7 bases to trimming and J lost 0 bases, with 12 bases between them. This CDR3 region has 15 residues. Here the CDR3 reads CASTDRLSNTGELFF. In DNA form, the CDR3 reads TGTGCCAGCACAGATCGACTATCGAACACCGGGGAGCTGTTTTTT.

The J gene is TRBJ1-1, the V gene TRBV7-6, with 8 bases matching TRBD1. This CDR3 is built from 15 residues. Trimming at V came to 2 bases and at J to 0 bases, leaving 2 bases not matched to a gene. Germline loops: CDR1 SGHVS, CDR2 FNYEAQ. The CDR3 here is CASSLLTGVNTEAFF. CDR3 nucleotides: TGTGCCAGCAGCTTATTGACAGGGGTGAACACTGAAGCTTTCTTT.

V and J are TRBV5-1 and TRBJ1-1, with D maybe TRBD1 (6 bases). V was clipped by 4 bases and J by 7 bases, with 11 bases between them. This CDR3 comprises 12 residues. Germline assignment: CDR1 SGHRS and CDR2 YFSETQ. In DNA form, the CDR3 reads TGCGCCAGCAGCACCCTACAGGGTGAAGCTTTCTTT. It codes for CASSTLQGEAFF.